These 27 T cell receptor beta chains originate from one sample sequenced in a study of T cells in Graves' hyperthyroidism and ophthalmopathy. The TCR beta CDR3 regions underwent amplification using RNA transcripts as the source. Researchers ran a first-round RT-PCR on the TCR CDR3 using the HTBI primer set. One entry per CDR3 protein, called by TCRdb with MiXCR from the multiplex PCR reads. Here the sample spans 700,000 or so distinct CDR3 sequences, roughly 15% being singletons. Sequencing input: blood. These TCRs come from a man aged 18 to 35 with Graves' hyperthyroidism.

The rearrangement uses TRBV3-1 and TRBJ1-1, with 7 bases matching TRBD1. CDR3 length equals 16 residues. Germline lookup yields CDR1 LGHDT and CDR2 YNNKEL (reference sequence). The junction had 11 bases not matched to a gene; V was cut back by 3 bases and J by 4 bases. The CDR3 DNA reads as TGTGCCAGCAGCCACGGGACAGCTAGTTTTACCACTGAAGCTTTCTTT. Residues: CASSHGTASFTTEAFF.

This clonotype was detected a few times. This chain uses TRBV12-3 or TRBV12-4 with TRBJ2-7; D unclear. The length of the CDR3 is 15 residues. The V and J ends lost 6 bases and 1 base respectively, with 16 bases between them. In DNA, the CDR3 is TGTGCCAGCAGCAACCCGTTTAGCCGTTCCTACGAGCAGTACTTC. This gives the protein CASSNPFSRSYEQYF.

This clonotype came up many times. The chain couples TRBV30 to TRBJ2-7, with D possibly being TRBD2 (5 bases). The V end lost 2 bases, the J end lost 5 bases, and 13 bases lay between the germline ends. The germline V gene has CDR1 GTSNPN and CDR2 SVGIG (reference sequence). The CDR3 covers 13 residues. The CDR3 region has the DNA TGTGCCTGGAGTCGGGGTGTCGGCGACGAGCAGTACTTC. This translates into CAWSRGVGDEQYF. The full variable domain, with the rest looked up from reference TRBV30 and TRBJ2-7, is SQTIHQWPATLVQPVGSPLSLECTVEGTSNPNLYWYRQAAGRGLQLLFYSVGIGQISSEVPQNLSASRPQDRQFILSSKKLLLSDSGFYLCAWSRGVGDEQYFGPGTRLTVT.

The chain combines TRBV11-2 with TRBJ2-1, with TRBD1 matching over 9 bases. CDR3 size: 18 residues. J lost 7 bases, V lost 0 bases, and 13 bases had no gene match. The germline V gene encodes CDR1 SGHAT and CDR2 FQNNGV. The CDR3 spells CASSLDLLPGQGINEQFF. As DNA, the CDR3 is TGTGCCAGCAGCTTAGATCTTCTTCCGGGACAGGGTATTAATGAGCAGTTCTTC.

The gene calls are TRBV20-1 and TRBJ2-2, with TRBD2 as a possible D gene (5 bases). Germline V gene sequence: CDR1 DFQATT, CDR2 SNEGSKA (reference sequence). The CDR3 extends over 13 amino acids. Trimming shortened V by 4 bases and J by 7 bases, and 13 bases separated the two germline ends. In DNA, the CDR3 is TGCAGTGCTATGGAGGTTATGGACGGGGAGCTGTTTTTT. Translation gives CSAMEVMDGELFF.

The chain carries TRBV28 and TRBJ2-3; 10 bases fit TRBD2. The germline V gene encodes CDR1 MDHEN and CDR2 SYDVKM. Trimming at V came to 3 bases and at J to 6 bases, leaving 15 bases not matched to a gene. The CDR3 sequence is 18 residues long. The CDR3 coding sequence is TGTGCCAGCAGTTTCTGGGTAGCGGGAGGCCGTCGCATGGATACGCAGTATTTT. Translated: CASSFWVAGGRRMDTQYF.

The DNA of the CDR3 is TGCGCCAGCAGCTGGATGGGTACAGGGTCCTACGAGCAGTACTTC. Translating gives CASSWMGTGSYEQYF. The chain joins TRBV5-1 to TRBJ2-7, with D perhaps TRBD1 (6 bases). The ends were cut back, 3 bases at V and 1 base at J, with 14 bases in the middle. In germline, CDR1 is SGHRS, CDR2 YFSETQ. The CDR3 extends over 15 amino acids.

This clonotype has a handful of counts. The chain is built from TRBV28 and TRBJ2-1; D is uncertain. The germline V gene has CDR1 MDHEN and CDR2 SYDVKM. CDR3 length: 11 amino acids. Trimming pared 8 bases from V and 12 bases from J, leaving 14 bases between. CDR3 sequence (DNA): TGTGCCAGCTCCTCCCCTGAAGGGCAGTTCTTC. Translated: CASSSPEGQFF. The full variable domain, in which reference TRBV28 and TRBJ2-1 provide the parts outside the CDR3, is DVKVTQSSRYLVKRTGEKVFLECVQDMDHENMFWYRQDPGLGLRLIYFSYDVKMKEKGDIPEGYSVSREKKERFSLILESASTNQTSMYLCASSSPEGQFFGPGTRLTVL.

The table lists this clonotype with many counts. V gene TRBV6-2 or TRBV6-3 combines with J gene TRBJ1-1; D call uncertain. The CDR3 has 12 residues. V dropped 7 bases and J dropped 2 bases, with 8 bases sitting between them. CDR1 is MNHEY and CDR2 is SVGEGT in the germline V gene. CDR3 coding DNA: TGTGCCAGCATGACGACTAACACTGAAGCTTTCTTT. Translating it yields CASMTTNTEAFF.

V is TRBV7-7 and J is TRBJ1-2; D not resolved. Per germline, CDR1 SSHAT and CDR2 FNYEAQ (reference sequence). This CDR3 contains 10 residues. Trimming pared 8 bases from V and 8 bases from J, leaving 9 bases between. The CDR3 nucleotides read TGTGCCAGCGTGCGTCGGGGCTACACCTTC. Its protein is CASVRRGYTF.

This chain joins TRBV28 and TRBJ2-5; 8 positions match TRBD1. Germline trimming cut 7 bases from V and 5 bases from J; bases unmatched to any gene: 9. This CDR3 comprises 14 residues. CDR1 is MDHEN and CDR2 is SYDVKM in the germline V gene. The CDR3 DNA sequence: TGTGCCAGCACCCAGACAGGGGCTTGGGAGACCCAGTACTTC. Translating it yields CASTQTGAWETQYF.

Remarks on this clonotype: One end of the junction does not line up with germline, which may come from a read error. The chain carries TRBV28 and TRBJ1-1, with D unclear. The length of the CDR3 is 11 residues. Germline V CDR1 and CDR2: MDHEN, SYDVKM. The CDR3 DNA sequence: TGTGCCAGCAGTTTGTCGTTTGAAACTTTCTTT. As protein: CASSLSFETFF.

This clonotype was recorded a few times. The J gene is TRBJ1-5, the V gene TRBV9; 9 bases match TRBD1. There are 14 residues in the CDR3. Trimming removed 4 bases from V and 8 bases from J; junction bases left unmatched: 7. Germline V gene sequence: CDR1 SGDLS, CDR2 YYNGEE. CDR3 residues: CASSPSGTGKPQHF. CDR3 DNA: TGTGCCAGCAGCCCATCCGGGACAGGGAAGCCCCAGCATTTT.

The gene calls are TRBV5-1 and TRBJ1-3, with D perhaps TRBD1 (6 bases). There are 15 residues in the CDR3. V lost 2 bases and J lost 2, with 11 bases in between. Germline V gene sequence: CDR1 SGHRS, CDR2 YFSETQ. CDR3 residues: CASSFSGGTGNTIYF. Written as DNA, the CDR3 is TGCGCCAGCAGCTTTTCGGGGGGCACTGGAAACACCATATATTTT.

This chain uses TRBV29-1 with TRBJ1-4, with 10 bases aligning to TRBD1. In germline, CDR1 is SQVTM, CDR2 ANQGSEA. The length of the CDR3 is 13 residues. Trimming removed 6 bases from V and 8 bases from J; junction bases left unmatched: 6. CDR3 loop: CSVDRGRGEKLFF. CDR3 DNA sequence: TGCAGCGTGGACAGGGGGAGAGGGGAAAAACTGTTTTTT. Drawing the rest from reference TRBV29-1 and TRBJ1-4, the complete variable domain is SAVISQKPSRDICQRGTSLTIQCQVDSQVTMMFWYRQQPGQSLTLIATANQGSEATYESGFVIDKFPISRPNLTFSTLTVSNMSPEDSSIYLCSVDRGRGEKLFFGSGTQLSVL.

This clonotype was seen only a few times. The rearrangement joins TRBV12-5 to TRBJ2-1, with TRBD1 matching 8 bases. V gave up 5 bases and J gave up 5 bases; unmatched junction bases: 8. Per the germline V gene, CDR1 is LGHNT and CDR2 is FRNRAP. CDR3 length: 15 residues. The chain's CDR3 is CASGTGQGFHNEQFF. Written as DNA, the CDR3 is TGTGCTAGTGGTACCGGACAGGGATTTCACAATGAGCAGTTCTTC.

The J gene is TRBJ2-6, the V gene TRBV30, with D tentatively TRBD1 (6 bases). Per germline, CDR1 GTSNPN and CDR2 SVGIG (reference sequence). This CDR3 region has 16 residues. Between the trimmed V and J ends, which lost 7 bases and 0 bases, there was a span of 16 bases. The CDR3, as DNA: TGTGCCTTCTGGGGTCAGGGGCCCTCTGGGGCCAACGTCCTGACTTTC. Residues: CAFWGQGPSGANVLTF.

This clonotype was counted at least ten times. The CDR3: CSARDRLAGRGDTQYF. The CDR3 nucleotides are TGCAGTGCTAGAGATCGACTAGCGGGGAGGGGAGATACGCAGTATTTT. This chain links TRBV20-1 with TRBJ2-3; 11 bases are a match to TRBD2. Germline values: CDR1 DFQATT, CDR2 SNEGSKA (reference sequence). V trimming: 0 bases; J trimming: 5 bases; junction bases outside the gene matches: 7. The CDR3 is 16 amino acids.

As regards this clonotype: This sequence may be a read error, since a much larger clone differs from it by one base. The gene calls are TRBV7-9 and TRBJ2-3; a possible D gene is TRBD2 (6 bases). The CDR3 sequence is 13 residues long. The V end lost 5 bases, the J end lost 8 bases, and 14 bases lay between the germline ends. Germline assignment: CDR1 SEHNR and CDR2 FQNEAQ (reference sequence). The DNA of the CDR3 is TGTGCCAGCAGCAAATCCCTGGGAGGTACGCAGTATTTT. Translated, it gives CASSKSLGGTQYF.

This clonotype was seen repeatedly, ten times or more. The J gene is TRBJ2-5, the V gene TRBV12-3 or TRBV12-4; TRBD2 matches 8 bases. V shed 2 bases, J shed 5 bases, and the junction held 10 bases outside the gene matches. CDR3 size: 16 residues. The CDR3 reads CASSLYPAGAVETQYF. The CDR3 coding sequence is TGTGCCAGCAGTTTATACCCAGCGGGAGCTGTCGAGACCCAGTACTTC.

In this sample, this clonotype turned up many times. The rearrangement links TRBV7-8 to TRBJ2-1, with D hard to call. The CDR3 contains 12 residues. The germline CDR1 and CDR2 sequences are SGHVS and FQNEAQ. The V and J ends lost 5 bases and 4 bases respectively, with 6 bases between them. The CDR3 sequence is CASSATYNEQFF. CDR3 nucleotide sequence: TGTGCCAGCAGCGCCACTTACAATGAGCAGTTCTTC.

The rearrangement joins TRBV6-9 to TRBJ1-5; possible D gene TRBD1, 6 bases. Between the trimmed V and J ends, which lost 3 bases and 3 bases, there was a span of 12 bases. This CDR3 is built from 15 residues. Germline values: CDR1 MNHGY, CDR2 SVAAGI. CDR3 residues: CASSYMGGHNQPQHF. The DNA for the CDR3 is TGTGCCAGCAGTTACATGGGGGGACACAATCAGCCCCAGCATTTT.

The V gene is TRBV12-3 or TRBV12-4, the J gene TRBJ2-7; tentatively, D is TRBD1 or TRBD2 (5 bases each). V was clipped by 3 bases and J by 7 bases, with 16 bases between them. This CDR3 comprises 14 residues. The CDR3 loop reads CASSFLGPTGEQYF. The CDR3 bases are TGTGCCAGCAGTTTTCTGGGGCCGACGGGGGAGCAGTACTTC.

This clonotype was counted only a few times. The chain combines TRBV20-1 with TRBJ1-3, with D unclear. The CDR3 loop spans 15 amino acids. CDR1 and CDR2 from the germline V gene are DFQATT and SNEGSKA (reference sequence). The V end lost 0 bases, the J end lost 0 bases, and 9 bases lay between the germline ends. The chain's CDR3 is CSARDPRVSGNTIYF. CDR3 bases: TGCAGTGCTAGAGATCCGAGGGTCTCTGGAAACACCATATATTTT.

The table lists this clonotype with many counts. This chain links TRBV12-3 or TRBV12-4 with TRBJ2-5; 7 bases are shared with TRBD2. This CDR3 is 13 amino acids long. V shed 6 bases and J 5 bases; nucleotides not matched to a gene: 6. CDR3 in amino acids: CASRSGLSETQYF. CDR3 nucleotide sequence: TGTGCCAGCAGATCGGGACTAAGCGAGACCCAGTACTTC.

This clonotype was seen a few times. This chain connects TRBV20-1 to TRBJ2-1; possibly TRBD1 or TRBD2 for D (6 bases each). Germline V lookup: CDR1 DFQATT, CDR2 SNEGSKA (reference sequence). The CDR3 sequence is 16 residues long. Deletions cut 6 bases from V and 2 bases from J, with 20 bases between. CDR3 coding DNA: TGCAGTGCCCGAGGGGGACCCGGAGGGGCCTACAATGAGCAGTTCTTC. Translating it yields CSARGGPGGAYNEQFF.

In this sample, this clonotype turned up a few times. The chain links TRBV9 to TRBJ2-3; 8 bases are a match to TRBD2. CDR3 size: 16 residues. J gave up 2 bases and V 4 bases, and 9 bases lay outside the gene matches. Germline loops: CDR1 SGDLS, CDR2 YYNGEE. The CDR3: CASSYSGNSYTDTQYF. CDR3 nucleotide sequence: TGTGCCAGCAGCTATAGCGGGAACTCATACACAGATACGCAGTATTTT. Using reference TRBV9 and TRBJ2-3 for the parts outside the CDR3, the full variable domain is DSGVTQTPKHLITATGQRVTLRCSPRSGDLSVYWYQQSLDQGLQFLIQYYNGEERAKGNILERFSAQQFPDLHSELNLSSLELGDSALYFCASSYSGNSYTDTQYFGPGTRLTVL.